The next 18 T cell receptor beta chains were all read from a single sample in a study of cytomegalovirus exposure and HLA in healthy donors. The PCR contained 60 Vbeta and 13 Jbeta primers. Assay used: immunoSEQ multiplex PCR; TCRdb lists only in-frame clones, some missing. The table includes more than 110,000 clones, more than 60% detected once. The sample comprised PBMCs. The receptors come from a woman aged 45-65 years in good health and CMV-seropositive.

The chain combines TRBV6-6 with TRBJ2-7; D is perhaps TRBD2 (5 bases). Germline loops: CDR1 MNHNY, CDR2 SVGAGI (reference sequence). Trimming shortened V by 0 bases and J by 4 bases, and 10 bases separated the two germline ends. This CDR3 region has 14 residues. The CDR3 loop reads CASSYSDFGYEQYF. For the CDR3, the DNA is TGTGCCAGCAGTTACTCGGACTTTGGGTACGAGCAGTACTTC.

The sample holds a few counts of this clone. The V and J genes are TRBV19 and TRBJ2-5; D is undetermined. The CDR3 is 15 amino acids. CDR1 is LNHDA, CDR2 SQIVND, per germline (reference sequence). Trimming cost V 4 bases and J 3 bases, with 15 bases left between them. The CDR3 nucleotides are TGTGCCAGTAGTACGAGCCTGCACGAGGAAGAGACCCAGTACTTC. It encodes CASSTSLHEEETQYF.

The chain links TRBV2 to TRBJ1-6, with D unresolved. V was cut by 1 base and J by 9 bases, with 10 bases left in between. Germline lookup yields CDR1 SNHLY and CDR2 FYNNEI. The CDR3 covers 14 residues. The CDR3 DNA reads as TGTGCCAGCAGTGAAGGGGCTTTAGGTTCACCCCTCCACTTT. Amino acid sequence: CASSEGALGSPLHF.

The chain uses TRBV6-5 and TRBJ2-3, with a tentative D call TRBD2 (7 bases). Trimming stripped 2 bases from V and 2 bases from J, with 14 bases between. The CDR3 spans 16 residues. CDR1 is MNHEY, CDR2 SVGAGI, per germline. As DNA, the CDR3 is TGTGCCAGCAGTTACGGGGAGGGGGGGACCACAGATACGCAGTATTTT. The encoded protein is CASSYGEGGTTDTQYF.

The chain has TRBV6-6 and TRBJ2-2, with a possible D match to TRBD2 (6 bases). Trimming removed 4 bases at V and 6 bases at J, with 15 bases between. CDR3 length equals 15 residues. Germline values: CDR1 MNHNY, CDR2 SVGAGI (reference sequence). CDR3 sequence reads: CASSWRLVSAGELFF. CDR3 DNA sequence: TGTGCCAGCAGTTGGAGACTAGTCAGCGCCGGGGAGCTGTTTTTT.

The CDR3 loop reads CASSLAGRGGYTF. DNA for the CDR3: TGCGCCAGCAGCTTGGCCGGAAGAGGCGGCTACACCTTC. The V gene is TRBV5-1, the J gene TRBJ1-2, with D hard to call. The CDR3 is made up of 13 amino acids. The V end lost 0 bases, the J end lost 8 bases, and 11 bases lay between the germline ends. Germline V gene sequence: CDR1 SGHRS, CDR2 YFSETQ.

A few counts support this clone. This sequence joins TRBV5-1 and TRBJ2-1; TRBD1 aligns across 7 bases. From germline, CDR1 is SGHRS and CDR2 YFSETQ. There are 13 residues in the CDR3. V trimming: 4 bases; J trimming: 5 bases; junction bases outside the gene matches: 3. The DNA of the CDR3 is TGCGCCAGCAGCCCAACAGGGGACAATGAGCAGTTCTTC. This translates into CASSPTGDNEQFF.

The chain employs TRBV19 and TRBJ2-7; 8 nucleotides match TRBD1. The germline V gene encodes CDR1 LNHDA and CDR2 SQIVND (reference sequence). Losses at the gene ends were 6 bases for V and 7 bases for J; bases not matched to a gene: 11. CDR3 length: 14 amino acids. This chain's CDR3 is CASRSGQVQTEQYF. The CDR3 region has the DNA TGTGCCAGTAGGTCGGGACAGGTCCAGACGGAGCAGTACTTC.

In DNA, the CDR3 is TGTGCCAGCAGCCCCAGAGCGGGGGGGCCCGGCGAGCAGTACTTC. It is translated as CASSPRAGGPGEQYF. The chain recombines TRBV7-3 with TRBJ2-7; 10 bases are a match to TRBD2. Germline V gene lookup returns CDR1 SGHTA and CDR2 FQGTGA. V shed 5 bases, J shed 6 bases, and the junction held 10 bases outside the gene matches. This CDR3 spans 15 amino acids.

This clone showed up just a few times. The chain recombines TRBV4-3 with TRBJ1-1, with D unclear. The germline gives CDR1 LGHNA, CDR2 YSLEER. The CDR3 contains 15 residues. Trimming cost V 3 bases and J 5 bases, with 16 bases left between them. This CDR3 reads CASSQTHYGGTEAFF. In DNA, the CDR3 is TGCGCCAGCAGCCAGACCCATTACGGCGGAACTGAAGCTTTCTTT.

J is TRBJ1-3 and V is TRBV5-6; 8 bases line up with TRBD1. The germline CDR1 and CDR2 sequences are SGHDT and YYEEEE. The CDR3 spans 15 residues. After removal of 4 bases from V and 0 bases from J, the junction contained 3 bases not matched to a gene. The CDR3 here is CASSRTGTSGNTIYF. As DNA, the CDR3 is TGTGCCAGCAGCCGGACAGGGACCTCTGGAAACACCATATATTTT. The full variable domain, rest sourced from reference TRBV5-6 and TRBJ1-3, is DAGVTQSPTHLIKTRGQQVTLRCSPKSGHDTVSWYQQALGQGPQFIFQYYEEEERQRGNFPDRFSGHQFPNYSSELNVNALLLGDSALYLCASSRTGTSGNTIYFGEGSWLTVV.

Points on this clone: The same CDR3 is also encoded by other DNA sequences in this sample. The chain has TRBV6-1 and TRBJ1-2, with 8 bases lining up with TRBD1. Germline CDR1 reads MNHNS; CDR2 reads SASEGT. J gave up 4 bases and V 10 bases, and 8 bases lay outside the gene matches. This CDR3 contains 13 residues. For the CDR3, the DNA is TGTGCCACGGACAGGGATGTGGTCTATGGCTACACCTTC. Translating gives CATDRDVVYGYTF.

V gene TRBV11-2 combines with J gene TRBJ2-5; possible D gene TRBD2, 6 bases. The CDR3 has 15 residues. CDR1 SGHAT and CDR2 FQNNGV come from the germline V gene. Trimming cost V 1 base and J 4 bases, with 13 bases left between them. CDR3 sequence (DNA): TGTGCCAGCAGCTTAGCCTCTCTAGCGAGAGAGACCCAGTACTTC. Translation gives CASSLASLARETQYF.

The V and J genes are TRBV9 and TRBJ2-5, with TRBD2 matching over 14 bases. With 2 bases clipped from V and 1 base from J, the junction kept 13 bases outside the gene matches. The CDR3 is 20 residues long. The germline CDR1 and CDR2 sequences are SGDLS and YYNGEE. CDR3 sequence: CASSVHSGQGLAGAQETQYF. CDR3 bases: TGTGCCAGCAGCGTCCATTCCGGGCAGGGACTAGCGGGAGCCCAAGAGACCCAGTACTTC. Full variable domain (outside the CDR3, taken from reference TRBV9 and TRBJ2-5): DSGVTQTPKHLITATGQRVTLRCSPRSGDLSVYWYQQSLDQGLQFLIQYYNGEERAKGNILERFSAQQFPDLHSELNLSSLELGDSALYFCASSVHSGQGLAGAQETQYFGPGTRLLVL.

In this sample, this clone turned up once. J is TRBJ2-1 and V is TRBV27, with 10 bases that match TRBD2. Germline CDR1 MNHEY, CDR2 SMNVEV (reference sequence). The CDR3 length is 16 residues. Losses at the gene ends were 6 bases for V and 3 bases for J; bases not matched to a gene: 8. This CDR3 reads CASRMTLAGDYNEQFF. CDR3 in DNA: TGTGCCAGCAGAATGACTCTAGCGGGGGACTACAATGAGCAGTTCTTC.

The chain has TRBV7-3 and TRBJ1-1; a weak D match, TRBD1 (5 bases). V lost 1 base and J 4 bases, leaving 13 bases between the germline ends. Germline V lookup: CDR1 SGHTA, CDR2 FQGTGA. CDR3 size: 15 residues. DNA of the CDR3: TGTGCCAGCAGCTTAAGTCCCGGGGACTTCACTGAAGCTTTCTTT. This translates into CASSLSPGDFTEAFF.

This clone was detected once. The chain recombines TRBV12-5 with TRBJ2-3, with unresolved D. Trimming left V 7 bases short and J 4 bases short, with 6 bases between. There are 11 residues in the CDR3. Germline V gives CDR1 LGHNT, CDR2 FRNRAP. The CDR3 nucleotides read TGTGCTAGTGCGGGTGCAGATACGCAGTATTTT. Translating gives CASAGADTQYF.

V gene TRBV6-5 combines with J gene TRBJ2-5, with D possibly matching TRBD1 (6 bases). The CDR3 contains 14 residues. The germline CDR1 and CDR2 sequences are MNHEY and SVGAGI. V lost 0 bases, J lost 7 bases, and 12 bases lay in between. The CDR3 sequence: CASSYSRQVGTQYF. The DNA for the CDR3 is TGTGCCAGCAGTTACTCGAGACAGGTCGGGACCCAGTACTTC.